A selection of T cell receptor beta chains follows, all from one sample in a study of cytomegalovirus exposure and HLA in healthy donors. Assay: immunoSEQ multiplex PCR; the TCRdb copy retains only in-frame clones and omits some. The data hold 200,000 to 250,000 clones, with around 81% observed a single time. The material sequenced was PBMCs. The receptors were gathered from a woman in her sixties or seventies in good health and CMV-seropositive. CDR3s include the opening cysteine and the closing phenylalanine or tryptophan. The order of the fields is D gene, clone size, V gene, J gene, CDR3 protein, CDR3 DNA. D genes are given only for firm matches. Size is omitted from some rows. Given values are once, few, many or a class for expanded clones.

>NA|few|TRBV7-9|TRBJ2-4
CASSLLELLNIQYF
TGTGCCAGCAGCCTCCTGGAGCTACTAAACATTCAGTACTTC
>TRBD2|NA|TRBV5-4|TRBJ2-2
CASRRRRQGLAGDTGELFF
TGTGCCAGCAGACGGAGGAGACAGGGACTAGCGGGAGACACCGGGGAGCTGTTTTTT
>NA|NA|TRBV2|TRBJ2-2
CARWRDLASANTGELFF
TGTGCCAGATGGCGGGACCTCGCTTCCGCGAACACCGGGGAGCTGTTTTTT
>NA|NA|TRBV28|TRBJ1-2
CASNFGRGNYGYTF
TGTGCCAGTAACTTTGGGAGGGGGAACTATGGCTACACCTTC
>TRBD2|NA|TRBV10-3|TRBJ2-3
CAASQGLAGFGGTDTQYF
TGTGCCGCGTCGCAGGGACTAGCGGGATTCGGCGGCACAGATACGCAGTATTTT
>NA|NA|TRBV7-2|TRBJ2-1
CASSPSVRSDEQFF
TGTGCCAGCAGCCCGTCGGTACGAAGCGATGAGCAGTTCTTC
>TRBD2|NA|TRBV19|TRBJ2-1
CASSILAGVGPNEQFF
TGTGCCAGTAGTATACTAGCGGGAGTAGGGCCCAATGAGCAGTTCTTC
>TRBD1|once|TRBV10-3|TRBJ1-1
CAIKGTDTEAFF
TGTGCCATCAAAGGGACAGACACTGAAGCTTTCTTT
>TRBD2|NA|TRBV5-1|TRBJ2-5
CASSLGRLAGYQETQYF
TGCGCCAGCAGCTTGGGACGACTAGCGGGGTACCAAGAGACCCAGTACTTC
>TRBD1|NA|TRBV7-9|TRBJ1-5
CASSLATGSNQPQHF
TGTGCCAGCAGCTTAGCGACAGGGTCCAATCAGCCCCAGCATTTT
>NA|NA|TRBV27|TRBJ2-1
CASSLQGTYNEQFF
TGTGCCAGCAGTTTACAGGGAACCTACAATGAGCAGTTCTTC
>NA|NA|TRBV19|TRBJ1-5
CASSYSRDQPQHF
TGTGCCAGTAGTTATTCCCGCGATCAGCCCCAGCATTTT
>NA|NA|TRBV9|TRBJ2-7
CASSPRTLDEQYF
TGTGCCAGCAGCCCAAGAACTTTGGACGAGCAGTACTTC
>NA|once|TRBV7-9|TRBJ1-1
CASSWAGLRTEAFF
TGTGCCAGCAGCTGGGCAGGGTTGAGAACTGAAGCTTTCTTT
>TRBD1|few|TRBV28|TRBJ1-1
CASSPIPGTGNTEAFF
TGTGCCAGCAGTCCGATCCCCGGGACAGGGAACACTGAAGCTTTCTTT
>TRBD2|NA|TRBV30|TRBJ2-1
CAWSVRTRSYNEQFF
TGTGCCTGGAGTGTTAGGACTAGGTCCTACAATGAGCAGTTCTTC
>NA|NA|TRBV6-5|TRBJ2-2
CASFRGGSGELFF
TGTGCCAGTTTCCGGGGAGGATCCGGGGAGCTGTTTTTT
>NA|NA|TRBV2|TRBJ1-1
CASGRDTEAFF
TGTGCCAGCGGGAGAGACACTGAAGCTTTCTTT
>TRBD2|few|TRBV27|TRBJ2-1
CASSLRGRGDNEQFF
TGTGCCAGCAGTTTGCGAGGGAGGGGAGACAATGAGCAGTTCTTC
>TRBD2|NA|TRBV5-4|TRBJ2-3
CASSLEGLATDTQYF
TGTGCCAGCAGCTTGGAGGGACTAGCGACCGATACGCAGTATTTT
>TRBD2|NA|TRBV9|TRBJ2-1
CASSVEGLAGVNEQFF
TGTGCCAGCAGCGTGGAGGGACTAGCGGGAGTGAATGAGCAGTTCTTC
>TRBD2|NA|TRBV27|TRBJ2-3
CASSYSGRQGGF
TGTGCCAGCAGTTATAGCGGGAGACAGGGTGGTTTT
>NA|NA|TRBV7-2|TRBJ1-4
CASSSGAGYTSTNEKLFF
TGTGCCAGCAGCTCCGGAGCGGGGTACACCTCAACTAATGAAAAACTGTTTTTT
>TRBD1|NA|TRBV19|TRBJ1-2
CASSINRGRYYGYTF
TGTGCCAGTAGTATCAACAGGGGGCGATACTATGGCTACACCTTC
>TRBD2|NA|TRBV2|TRBJ2-2
CASSGLSGRIDTGELFF
TGTGCCAGCAGTGGGCTTAGCGGGAGAATTGACACCGGGGAGCTGTTTTTT
>NA|few|TRBV5-5|TRBJ2-6
CASSLFSGSGANVLTF
TGTGCCAGCAGCTTGTTTTCGGGCTCTGGGGCCAACGTCCTGACTTTC
>NA|NA|TRBV18|TRBJ1-5
CASSPMGHSNQPQHF
TGTGCCAGCTCACCGATGGGGCATAGCAATCAGCCCCAGCATTTT
>TRBD1|NA|TRBV6-1|TRBJ1-4
CASSDPGQGATNEKLFF
TGTGCCAGCAGTGACCCGGGACAGGGGGCAACTAATGAAAAACTGTTTTTT
>TRBD1|NA|TRBV27|TRBJ2-2
CASRTGAVTNTGELFF
TGTGCCAGCCGGACAGGGGCGGTTACGAACACCGGGGAGCTGTTTTTT
>TRBD1|NA|TRBV7-9|TRBJ1-1
CSSSLRGPSNTEAFF
TGTTCCAGCAGCTTGAGGGGGCCCTCGAACACTGAAGCTTTCTTT
>NA|NA|TRBV21-1|TRBJ2-7
CASSKGSREQYF
TGTGCCAGCAGCAAAGGGAGTAGGGAGCAGTACTTC
>TRBD1|NA|TRBV19|TRBJ2-7
CASRRGGGTGSYEQYF
TGTGCCAGTAGGAGGGGTGGAGGGACAGGGTCCTACGAGCAGTACTTC
>NA|NA|TRBV28|TRBJ1-5
CASGLLLGSGRQPQHF
TGTGCCTCGGGGCTTCTACTTGGGAGCGGGAGACAGCCCCAGCATTTT
>TRBD2|NA|TRBV19|TRBJ2-3
CASKAPPGLAGSGDTQYF
TGTGCCAGTAAGGCGCCGCCGGGACTAGCGGGATCGGGGGATACGCAGTATTTT
>TRBD1|few|TRBV29-1|TRBJ1-2
CSADRGEQGYTF
TGCAGCGCGGACAGGGGGGAGCAGGGCTACACCTTC
>TRBD2|NA|TRBV28|TRBJ2-3
CASTIGTSGIPFTDTQYF
TGTGCCAGCACCATAGGGACTAGCGGGATCCCCTTCACAGATACGCAGTATTTT
>NA|NA|TRBV5-4|TRBJ2-2
CASSLKGGYGELFF
TGTGCCAGCAGCTTGAAGGGAGGATACGGGGAGCTGTTTTTT
>NA|NA|TRBV27|TRBJ1-4
CASSWGGGEKLFF
TGTGCCAGCAGTTGGGGGGGTGGGGAAAAACTGTTTTTT
>TRBD2|NA|TRBV6-5|TRBJ2-2
CASSRLAQNTGELFF
TGTGCCAGCAGTAGACTAGCGCAGAACACCGGGGAGCTGTTTTTT
>TRBD2|NA|TRBV6-1|TRBJ2-2
CASRELAGNTGELFF
TGTGCGTCTCGGGAACTAGCGGGGAACACCGGGGAGCTGTTTTTT
>NA|NA|TRBV25-1|TRBJ2-3
CASSEATRGAGSTDTQYF
TGTGCCAGCAGTGAGGCTACCAGGGGTGCCGGTAGCACAGATACGCAGTATTTT
>NA|NA|TRBV5-1|TRBJ2-5
CASRLSGEETQYF
TGCGCCAGCAGGCTTTCGGGAGAAGAGACCCAGTACTTC
>NA|NA|TRBV28|TRBJ2-6
CASIKDGDSGANVLTF
TGTGCCAGCATCAAGGACGGGGACTCTGGGGCCAACGTCCTGACTTTC
>NA|NA|TRBV27|TRBJ1-5
CAFGFNQPQHF
TGTGCCTTCGGTTTCAATCAGCCCCAGCATTTT
>NA|NA|TRBV5-4|TRBJ2-4
CASSLQGSKNIQYF
TGTGCCAGCAGCTTACAGGGTTCCAAAAACATTCAGTACTTC
>TRBD1|NA|TRBV6-5|TRBJ2-7
CASRFRDSSVYEQYF
TGTGCCAGCAGGTTCCGGGACAGTTCCGTCTACGAGCAGTACTTC
>NA|NA|TRBV5-1|TRBJ2-1
CASSLQTRASSNEQFF
TGCGCCAGCAGCCTACAAACTAGAGCGTCGTCCAATGAGCAGTTCTTC
>NA|few|TRBV5-4|TRBJ2-5
CASSFRRQEETQYF
TGTGCCAGCAGCTTCCGTCGACAGGAAGAGACCCAGTACTTC
>NA|once|TRBV30|TRBJ2-1
CAWSVTPNEQFF
TGTGCCTGGAGTGTAACTCCCAATGAGCAGTTCTTC
>TRBD2|NA|TRBV5-1|TRBJ2-6
CASSLAGPGANVLTF
TGCGCCAGCAGCTTAGCGGGACCTGGGGCCAACGTCCTGACTTTC
>TRBD2|NA|TRBV4-1|TRBJ2-7
CASSHGLAGSRSYEQYF
TGCGCCAGCAGCCACGGACTAGCGGGCAGCAGGTCCTACGAGCAGTACTTC
>TRBD1|NA|TRBV19|TRBJ1-5
CASSRTGTNQPQHF
TGTGCCAGTAGTCGGACAGGGACCAATCAGCCCCAGCATTTT
>TRBD1|NA|TRBV4-1|TRBJ1-1
CASSQDASDLRGRWEAFF
TGCGCCAGCAGCCAAGATGCGTCGGACCTCAGGGGGAGGTGGGAAGCTTTCTTT
>NA|NA|TRBV15|TRBJ1-4
CATSPRGWEKLFF
TGTGCCACCAGCCCCAGGGGCTGGGAAAAACTGTTTTTT
>NA|few|TRBV2|TRBJ2-7
CASMVRTYEQYF
TGTGCCAGCATGGTGAGGACCTACGAGCAGTACTTC
>NA|NA|TRBV11-2|TRBJ1-3
CASRASPNSGNTIYF
TGTGCCAGCAGGGCTTCTCCCAATTCTGGAAACACCATATATTTT
>TRBD1|NA|TRBV6-1|TRBJ1-1
CAVRGKQGKNTEAFF
TGTGCCGTCAGGGGGAAACAGGGGAAAAACACTGAAGCTTTCTTT
>TRBD2|NA|TRBV27|TRBJ2-3
CASSHLAGGSTDTQYF
TGTGCCAGCAGCCACCTAGCGGGAGGTTCCACAGATACGCAGTATTTT
>NA|NA|TRBV9|TRBJ1-2
CASSPTGPSYGYTF
TGTGCCAGCAGCCCCACAGGGCCAAGCTATGGCTACACCTTC
>TRBD1|few|TRBV14|TRBJ1-1
CASSRVAGGTEAFF
TGTGCCAGCAGCCGCGTGGCAGGGGGAACTGAAGCTTTCTTT